This record covers a single T cell receptor beta chain. Antigen specificity is unknown. Indicated treatment: approximately nine-day PBMC culture with coronavirus spike peptide pools or control peptides (ViraFEST assay). These data originate in a study of vaccination and CD4 T cells after COVID-19. J lost 4 bases, V lost 6 bases, and 14 bases had no gene match. The CDR3 sequence is 17 residues long. Per the germline V gene, CDR1 is SEHNR and CDR2 is FQNEAQ (reference sequence). Sequence data for DNA of cultured CD4+ T cells were generated by the Oncomine TCR Beta short-read assay. Each CDR3 protein is one row after TCRdb ran MiXCR on the PCR reads. The sample has approximately 13,000 distinct CDR3 sequences, around a third seen once.

V usage is TRBV7-9 and J usage is TRBJ2-2, with 7 positions matching TRBD1. The sequencing sample was made of cultured CD4+ T cells from blood. This sequence originates from a human donor with COVID-19. The CDR3 spells CASSPRQGPMGTGELFF. The CDR3 nucleotides are TGTGCCAGCAGTCCCCGACAGGGACCCATGGGCACCGGGGAGCTGTTTTTT.